This TCR beta chain originates from a study of OX40 agonist ivuxolimab in advanced cancers. Overall study context: From roughly 20 to 85 years was the age range, with a mean of around 57 years, and around 83% were male.

General observations from the study: CD4+ and CD8+ blood T cells expanded clonally by week 6 at 0.1 to 3.0 mg/kg. Fewer expanded clones were found on average in CD4+ than in CD8+ T cells.

Patients with autoimmune history or systemic immunosuppression were excluded. TCRdb's copy holds only in-frame clones and misses some; the assay was immunoSEQ multiplex PCR. The repertoire holds 25,000 to 30,000 clones, around 84% seen once, with approximately 19% in the top ten. The ends were cut back, 1 base at V and 3 bases at J, with 18 bases in the middle. CDR3 length: 17 residues. Germline CDR1 is SGHRS and CDR2 is YFSETQ. A note on this clone: Antigen specificity is unknown.

V usage is TRBV5-1 and J usage is TRBJ2-3, with D tentatively TRBD2 (6 bases). The TCR comes from an adult with an advanced solid tumor such as melanoma, head and neck, liver or kidney cancer. The specimen was CD4+ or CD8+ T cells sorted from blood, collected in a trial of the OX40 agonist ivuxolimab. As DNA, the CDR3 is TGCGCCAGCAGCTTGTCGTATGGCGGGACGGGGACAGATACGCAGTATTTT. Protein: CASSLSYGGTGTDTQYF.